The present entry profiles one T cell receptor beta chain with its context. Its antigen is not known. This sample is part of a study of cytomegalovirus exposure and HLA in healthy donors. Overall study findings and caveats: According to the study, around 180 TCR beta chains were cytomegalovirus-associated. When the data were analyzed later, several of the most significant clusters appeared to be linked to common viral pathogens.

The study ran its PCR with 60 Vbeta and 13 Jbeta primers. Profiled with immunoSEQ multiplex PCR; TCRdb holds only in-frame clones, not every one. Found here are some 65,000 clones, 65% to 70% of them singletons; the top ten hold roughly 11%. Germline loops: CDR1 SGDLS, CDR2 YYNGEE. The CDR3 totals 15 residues. V was pared by 0 bases and J by 5 bases, with 12 bases between. The sequencing input was PBMCs. The V gene is TRBV9, the J gene TRBJ2-1; D is uncertain. This TCR came from a woman in her twenties or thirties in good health and CMV-seronegative. The CDR3 sequence is CASSVESHRDNEQFF. The CDR3 nucleotides are TGTGCCAGCAGCGTAGAGAGCCATCGTGACAATGAGCAGTTCTTC.